The 7 T cell receptor beta chains given below trace back to one sample, sequenced in a study of early T cells in non-severe SARS-CoV-2 infection. TCRdb independently ran MiXCR on the 5' RACE reads; one entry per CDR3 protein. Seen here are some 36,000 distinct CDR3 sequences, roughly 6.8% observed once, and the top ten hold 20% to 25%. The source was whole blood, collected at baseline. These receptor sequences come from an adult who was a healthcare worker with PCR-confirmed SARS-CoV-2 infection or an uninfected control (not recorded which).

This clonotype occurred a few times. The J gene is TRBJ1-1, the V gene TRBV3-1; no clear D gene. Germline V gene lookup returns CDR1 LGHDT and CDR2 YNNKEL (reference sequence). The CDR3 has 14 amino acids. Trimming removed 2 bases from V and 4 bases from J, with 11 bases in between. The CDR3 protein is CASSQPPGFTEAFF. The CDR3 region has the DNA TGTGCCAGCAGCCAACCCCCGGGGTTCACTGAAGCTTTCTTT.

V usage is TRBV7-2 and J usage is TRBJ2-3; no firm D call. CDR1 is SGHTA and CDR2 is FQGNSA in the germline V gene. CDR3 length equals 13 residues. Deletions cut 2 bases from V and 0 bases from J, with 3 bases between. The CDR3: CASSLISTDTQYF. The CDR3 DNA follows: TGTGCCAGCAGCTTAATTAGCACAGATACGCAGTATTTT.

This sequence joins TRBV28 and TRBJ2-2, with D uncertain. This CDR3 comprises 13 residues. V gave up 7 bases and J gave up 6 bases, with 12 bases separating them. Germline V CDR1 and CDR2: MDHEN, SYDVKM. This CDR3 reads CASMVGLAGELFF. The CDR3 DNA reads as TGTGCCAGCATGGTGGGGTTGGCCGGGGAGCTGTTTTTT. Filled out from reference TRBV28 and TRBJ2-2, the complete variable domain reads DVKVTQSSRYLVKRTGEKVFLECVQDMDHENMFWYRQDPGLGLRLIYFSYDVKMKEKGDIPEGYSVSREKKERFSLILESASTNQTSMYLCASMVGLAGELFFGEGSRLTVL.

This clonotype was detected ten times or more. Mismatch with germline at one junction end may stem from a read error. The V call is TRBV11-2, the J call TRBJ2-7; 7 nucleotides line up with TRBD1. The CDR3 totals 15 residues. The V gene's germline CDR1 is SGHAT and CDR2 FQNNGV. CDR3 DNA: TGTGCCAGCAGCGCATCAACAGGGGCCTCCTCCGAGCAGTACTTC. This encodes CASSASTGASSEQYF.

This clonotype was observed a handful of times. The chain has TRBV10-3 and TRBJ2-1; D might be TRBD1 (6 bases). This CDR3 has 17 amino acids. The V and J ends lost 0 bases and 3 bases respectively, with 15 bases between them. CDR1 is ENHRY and CDR2 is SYGVKD in the germline V gene. The CDR3 DNA is TGTGCCATCAGTGAGTCGATTCAGCAGGGGCTCTACAATGAGCAGTTCTTC. It codes for CAISESIQQGLYNEQFF.

In its sample, this clonotype was seen a few times. The rearrangement links TRBV5-1 to TRBJ2-1, with D possibly being TRBD2 (6 bases). Looked up from germline, CDR1 is SGHRS and CDR2 is YFSETQ. The CDR3 spans 16 residues. Trimming pared 4 bases from V and 8 bases from J, leaving 22 bases between. The CDR3 bases are TGCGCCAGCAGCAACGCGGCGGGACCTATCGGGGATGAGCAGTTCTTC. Protein product: CASSNAAGPIGDEQFF.

This clonotype was counted only a few times. The chain joins TRBV6-2 or TRBV6-3 to TRBJ2-7, with 7 bases that match TRBD2. The length of the CDR3 is 14 residues. The germline V gene encodes CDR1 MNHEY and CDR2 SVGEGT. Losses at the gene ends were 7 bases for V and 0 bases for J; bases not matched to a gene: 6. The CDR3 nucleotides read TGTGCCAGCATGCGGCGGGAGATCTCCTACGAGCAGTACTTC. Its protein is CASMRREISYEQYF.